The 31 T cell receptor beta chains in this list originate from one sample, sequenced in a study of identical twins. A single record per CDR3 protein comes from TCRdb applying MiXCR to the 5' RACE reads. Of hundreds of thousands of distinct CDR3 sequences listed, approximately 8% were seen once; the top ten hold about 2.1%. These data also formed part of another study, on yellow fever vaccine responses in identical twins.

Sequencing was done on a sample of memory (CD45RO+) T cells sorted from blood. The receptors derive from a woman under 30 in good health.

This clonotype was detected a few times. The gene calls are TRBV25-1 and TRBJ2-2; TRBD1 matches 9 bases. From germline, CDR1 is MGHDK and CDR2 SYGVNS. The CDR3 sequence is 19 residues long. With V trimmed by 3 bases and J by 5 bases, 16 bases remained unmatched. The CDR3 DNA is TGTGCCAGCAGTGAGCCCCAAAAAGTTAGACAGGGGGAGACCGGGGAGCTGTTTTTT. Translation gives CASSEPQKVRQGETGELFF.

The chain is built from TRBV19 and TRBJ2-4; D possibly corresponds to TRBD2 (5 bases). Trimming took 5 bases from V and 12 from J, leaving 14 bases between them. Germline CDR1 and CDR2: LNHDA and SQIVND (reference sequence). The CDR3 is made up of 12 amino acids. CDR3 protein: CASSPGRESQYF. The CDR3 DNA follows: TGTGCCAGTAGTCCTGGACGGGAAAGTCAGTACTTC.

This clonotype was counted at least ten times. The chain employs TRBV4-1 and TRBJ2-3; 15 bases map to TRBD2. The germline V gene has CDR1 MGHRA and CDR2 YSYEKL. CDR3 size: 18 residues. The V segment lost 2 bases and the J segment 12 bases; nucleotides outside the gene matches: 15. CDR3 nucleotide sequence: TGCGCCAGCAGCCAACTAACCGGACTAGCGGGAGGGCCGGGAGGACAGTATTTT. This encodes CASSQLTGLAGGPGGQYF.

This clonotype was seen many times. The chain links TRBV12-3 or TRBV12-4 to TRBJ2-2; D call uncertain. Trimming left V 10 bases short and J 4 bases short, with 19 bases between. The CDR3 contains 15 residues. CDR3 nucleotide sequence: TGTGCCACCAAAAGTTGGGCGCAGGCCACCGGGGAGCTGTTTTTT. Its translation is CATKSWAQATGELFF.

This chain links TRBV7-2 with TRBJ2-3, with a weak D call TRBD2 (7 bases). The CDR3 spans 17 residues. Between the trimmed V and J ends, which lost 6 bases and 2 bases, there was a span of 21 bases. The germline gives CDR1 SGHTA, CDR2 FQGNSA. CDR3 loop: CASRPWGGFQLTDTQYF. The DNA of the CDR3 is TGTGCCAGCAGGCCGTGGGGGGGCTTCCAACTCACAGATACGCAGTATTTT.

This clonotype was found a few times. The genes are TRBV20-1 and TRBJ2-7; 16 positions match TRBD2. CDR1 DFQATT and CDR2 SNEGSKA come from the germline V gene (reference sequence). CDR3 length: 16 residues. V was clipped by 4 bases and J by 0 bases; unmatched bases: 3. The CDR3 bases are TGCAGTGCTACCGGGACTAGCGGGAGGGCCTCCTACGAGCAGTACTTC. Translation gives CSATGTSGRASYEQYF.

This clonotype has only a few counts. The chain carries TRBV28 and TRBJ2-5, with TRBD2 identical over 7 bases. Germline CDR1 reads MDHEN; CDR2 reads SYDVKM. V shed 0 bases, J shed 2 bases, and the junction held 9 bases outside the gene matches. The CDR3 has 17 amino acids. CDR3 in amino acids: CASSLWGGGTAQETQYF. The CDR3 nucleotides read TGTGCCAGCAGTTTATGGGGGGGAGGGACGGCGCAAGAGACCCAGTACTTC.

This sequence joins TRBV5-1 and TRBJ2-5; 11 nucleotides align to TRBD2. V trimming: 3 bases; J trimming: 2 bases; junction bases outside the gene matches: 9. CDR3 length equals 17 residues. Looked up from germline, CDR1 is SGHRS and CDR2 is YFSETQ. This CDR3 reads CASSSSWASGGQETQYF. CDR3 in DNA: TGCGCCAGCAGCTCTTCTTGGGCTAGCGGGGGGCAAGAGACCCAGTACTTC.

This clonotype was detected a few times. CDR3 nucleotide sequence: TGCAGTGCAGCGGGACAGGGATACAATGAGCAGTTCTTC. Its protein product is CSAAGQGYNEQFF. The chain is built from TRBV20-1 and TRBJ2-1, with TRBD1 matching 9 bases. Per the germline V gene, CDR1 is DFQATT and CDR2 is SNEGSKA (reference sequence). V lost 6 bases and J lost 4; bases outside the gene matches: 4. This CDR3 region has 13 residues.

This clonotype has ten or more counts. This chain joins TRBV6-1 and TRBJ1-3; D not resolved. V dropped 6 bases and J dropped 3 bases, with 15 bases sitting between them. This CDR3 has 15 residues. Germline CDR1 MNHNS, CDR2 SASEGT. The CDR3 region has the DNA TGTGCCAGCAGCCCCCCCGAAAGTCGTGGAAACACCATATATTTT. Encoded protein: CASSPPESRGNTIYF.

This clonotype has ten or more counts. This CDR3 is CASSFYWGNSGTDTQYF. CDR3 sequence (DNA): TGTGCCAGCAGCTTCTACTGGGGGAACAGCGGCACAGATACGCAGTATTTT. The J gene is TRBJ2-3, the V gene TRBV14; the D gene could be TRBD1 or TRBD2 (5 bases each). CDR1 SGHDN and CDR2 FVKESK come from the germline V gene. The CDR3 sequence is 17 residues long. The V end was cut by 5 bases, the J end by 1 base, with 19 bases between. Based on the CDR3 plus reference TRBV14 and TRBJ2-3, the full variable domain is EAGVTQFPSHSVIEKGQTVTLRCDPISGHDNLYWYRRVMGKEIKFLLHFVKESKQDESGMPNNRFLAERTGGTYSTLKVQPAELEDSGVYFCASSFYWGNSGTDTQYFGPGTRLTVL.

This clonotype was found many times. The genes are TRBV9 and TRBJ2-5, with 8 bases that match TRBD2. The CDR3 consists of 15 residues. V dropped 0 bases and J dropped 1; count of bases not matched to a gene: 2. Germline CDR1 and CDR2: SGDLS and YYNGEE. This chain's CDR3 is CASSVAGGSQETQYF. In DNA, the CDR3 is TGTGCCAGCAGCGTAGCGGGGGGGAGCCAAGAGACCCAGTACTTC.

V is TRBV5-1 and J is TRBJ2-2; 7 bases agree with TRBD1. The germline V gene encodes CDR1 SGHRS and CDR2 YFSETQ. The CDR3 has 13 amino acids. V lost 5 bases and J lost 6; bases outside the gene matches: 4. CDR3 DNA sequence: TGCGCCAGCAGACAGGGGTTCCCCGGGGAGCTGTTTTTT. The encoded protein is CASRQGFPGELFF.

This clonotype was detected many times. This chain connects TRBV3-1 to TRBJ2-5; TRBD2 matches at 10 bases. Germline V lookup: CDR1 LGHDT, CDR2 YNNKEL (reference sequence). V lost 0 bases to trimming and J lost 2 bases; unmatched junction nucleotides: 12. The CDR3 covers 19 residues. The CDR3, as DNA: TGTGCCAGCAGCCAAGATCCTCGTCTAGCGGGGGACAAACAAGAGACCCAGTACTTC. This encodes CASSQDPRLAGDKQETQYF.

This clonotype was recorded many times. The chain employs TRBV14 and TRBJ2-1; TRBD2 matches at 12 bases. This CDR3 has 16 residues. Trimming removed 4 bases from V and 5 bases from J; junction bases left unmatched: 6. Germline lookup yields CDR1 SGHDN and CDR2 FVKESK. CDR3 amino acids: CASSLVTSGSHNEQFF. The CDR3 DNA is TGTGCCAGCAGCCTCGTGACTAGCGGGAGTCACAATGAGCAGTTCTTC. Together with reference TRBV14 and TRBJ2-1, the CDR3 gives the full variable domain: EAGVTQFPSHSVIEKGQTVTLRCDPISGHDNLYWYRRVMGKEIKFLLHFVKESKQDESGMPNNRFLAERTGGTYSTLKVQPAELEDSGVYFCASSLVTSGSHNEQFFGPGTRLTVL.

As to this clonotype: Possible read error: a much larger clone is one base away. The rearrangement links TRBV7-8 to TRBJ2-5; the match to TRBD2 covers 8 bases. This CDR3 region has 14 residues. Germline CDR1 and CDR2: SGHVS and FQNEAQ. CDR3 sequence (DNA): TGTGCCTGCAGCTTAAATGCGGGGGGAGAGACCCAGTACTTC. Amino acid sequence: CACSLNAGGETQYF.

The sample holds a few counts of this clonotype. This chain links TRBV6-1 with TRBJ2-1, with 8 bases aligning to TRBD2. From germline, CDR1 is MNHNS and CDR2 SASEGT. J was trimmed by 6 bases and V by 6 bases; bases with no gene match: 4. The CDR3 totals 13 residues. The CDR3 protein is CASRLGLVNEQFF. The CDR3 DNA reads TGTGCCAGCAGGCTGGGACTAGTCAATGAGCAGTTCTTC.

The chain is built from TRBV14 and TRBJ2-2; D is uncertain. Trimming removed 1 base from V and 4 bases from J, with 7 bases in between. From germline, CDR1 is SGHDN and CDR2 FVKESK. This CDR3 has 14 residues. Here the CDR3 reads CASSQAGRTGELFF. As DNA, the CDR3 is TGTGCCAGCAGCCAAGCTGGGCGCACCGGGGAGCTGTTTTTT.

The chain joins TRBV14 to TRBJ1-6; weak D call: TRBD1 (6 bases). Between the trimmed V and J ends, which lost 2 bases and 5 bases, there was a span of 13 bases. CDR3 size: 16 residues. CDR1 is SGHDN, CDR2 FVKESK, per germline. CDR3 region: CASSQLQGLNNSPLHF. In DNA, the CDR3 is TGTGCCAGCAGCCAACTACAGGGACTCAATAATTCACCCCTCCACTTT.

This clonotype was detected a few times. J is TRBJ1-3 and V is TRBV28, with D uncertain. Germline V gene data show CDR1 as MDHEN and CDR2 as SYDVKM. Trimming left V 6 bases short and J 11 bases short, with 20 bases between. CDR3 length equals 14 residues. In DNA form, the CDR3 reads TGTGCCAGCAGCAAAAGCGGATCCGGTAGGGCCATATATTTT. Translation: CASSKSGSGRAIYF.

The V and J genes are TRBV18 and TRBJ2-1; 8 bases align to TRBD2. The CDR3 is 16 residues long. Germline CDR1 KGHSH, CDR2 LQKENI. Losses at the gene ends were 3 bases for V and 4 bases for J; bases not matched to a gene: 8. The CDR3 coding sequence is TGTGCCAGCTCACCCCTGACTAGCGATGAATACAATGAGCAGTTCTTC. Protein sequence: CASSPLTSDEYNEQFF. The full variable domain, its missing parts supplied by reference TRBV18 and TRBJ2-1, is NAGVMQNPRHLVRRRGQEARLRCSPMKGHSHVYWYRQLPEEGLKFMVYLQKENIIDESGMPKERFSAEFPKEGPSILRIQQVVRGDSAAYFCASSPLTSDEYNEQFFGPGTRLTVL.

The chain has TRBV10-3 and TRBJ2-7; the D call may be TRBD1 or TRBD2 (5 bases each). Germline lookup yields CDR1 ENHRY and CDR2 SYGVKD. The length of the CDR3 is 15 residues. Deletions cut 1 base from V and 2 bases from J, with 12 bases between. CDR3 loop: CAISEFGTGTYEQYF. CDR3 nucleotide sequence: TGTGCCATCAGTGAGTTTGGGACGGGGACCTACGAGCAGTACTTC.

In its sample, this clonotype was seen once. The chain employs TRBV7-8 and TRBJ2-7; 8 positions agree with TRBD1. The CDR3 runs to 15 residues. Looked up from germline, CDR1 is SGHVS and CDR2 is FQNEAQ. J was trimmed by 0 bases and V by 5 bases; bases with no gene match: 6. CDR3 sequence (DNA): TGTGCCAGCAGCCCAGACAGGGGACTCTCCTACGAGCAGTACGTC. It encodes CASSPDRGLSYEQYV.

This rearrangement joins TRBV28 to TRBJ2-1; TRBD1 is a possible D gene (6 bases). V lost 5 bases, J lost 11 bases, and 10 bases lay in between. This CDR3 region has 11 residues. Germline-derived CDR1 and CDR2 are MDHEN and SYDVKM. The CDR3 reads CASSAGTKQFF. The CDR3 nucleotides are TGTGCCAGCAGTGCAGGGACAAAGCAGTTCTTC.

This chain links TRBV24-1 with TRBJ1-2; D not resolved. The germline V gene encodes CDR1 KGHDR and CDR2 SFDVKD. This CDR3 spans 14 amino acids. Trimming stripped 3 bases from V and 8 bases from J, with 15 bases between. CDR3 residues: CATSDPAGLGGYTF. DNA of the CDR3: TGTGCCACCAGTGATCCGGCGGGGTTGGGCGGCTACACCTTC.

The V gene is TRBV29-1, the J gene TRBJ2-5, with TRBD2 identical over 9 bases. Germline V gene sequence: CDR1 SQVTM, CDR2 ANQGSEA. The CDR3 has 14 residues. V trimming: 6 bases; J trimming: 4 bases; junction bases outside the gene matches: 9. CDR3 nucleotide sequence: TGCAGCGTGCCACTAGCGGGTTCACTAGAGACCCAGTACTTC. Translating it yields CSVPLAGSLETQYF.

This rearrangement joins TRBV2 to TRBJ1-5, with D maybe TRBD1 (5 bases). The V gene lost 6 bases and the J gene lost 2 bases, with 14 bases spanning the gap. Looked up from germline, CDR1 is SNHLY and CDR2 is FYNNEI. This CDR3 has 15 residues. CDR3 region: CASRPGWKGNQPQHF. Here the CDR3 DNA reads TGTGCCAGCAGGCCAGGGTGGAAAGGCAATCAGCCCCAGCATTTT.

This clonotype was observed many times. The V gene is TRBV7-9, the J gene TRBJ2-7; D gene ambiguous. The V and J ends lost 2 bases and 3 bases respectively, with 8 bases between them. The CDR3 totals 13 residues. Looked up from germline, CDR1 is SEHNR and CDR2 is FQNEAQ (reference sequence). CDR3 bases: TGTGCCAGCAGCTTATCTTCGGACTACGAGCAGTACTTC. Protein sequence: CASSLSSDYEQYF. The variable domain in full, completed from reference TRBV7-9 and TRBJ2-7, reads DTGVSQNPRHKITKRGQNVTFRCDPISEHNRLYWYRQTLGQGPEFLTYFQNEAQLEKSRLLSDRFSAERPKGSFSTLEIQRTEQGDSAMYLCASSLSSDYEQYFGPGTRLTVT.

In this sample, this clonotype turned up a few times. The chain carries TRBV7-3 and TRBJ2-2; 9 bases are shared with TRBD1. V shed 5 bases, J shed 6 bases, and the junction held 13 bases outside the gene matches. The CDR3 covers 17 residues. From germline, CDR1 is SGHTA and CDR2 FQGTGA. The CDR3 loop reads CASSPQGTGFNAGELFF. CDR3 in DNA: TGTGCCAGCAGCCCGCAAGGGACAGGGTTTAACGCCGGGGAGCTGTTTTTT.

This clonotype was seen only a few times. The chain uses TRBV25-1 and TRBJ2-1; maybe TRBD2 (5 bases). CDR3 length: 16 amino acids. Germline values: CDR1 MGHDK, CDR2 SYGVNS. The V end lost 6 bases, the J end lost 2 bases, and 17 bases lay between the germline ends. The CDR3 loop is CASSSHSASTYNEQFF. In DNA, the CDR3 is TGTGCCAGCAGCTCCCATAGTGCTAGCACCTACAATGAGCAGTTCTTC.

This clonotype was observed many times. The chain couples TRBV7-2 to TRBJ2-5; TRBD1 is a possible D gene (6 bases). CDR3 length: 14 amino acids. Per the germline V gene, CDR1 is SGHTA and CDR2 is FQGNSA. The V end lost 1 base, the J end lost 4 bases, and 10 bases lay between the germline ends. CDR3 DNA sequence: TGTGCCAGCAGCTTAGTACAGGGAAGAGAGACCCAGTACTTC. Translation gives CASSLVQGRETQYF.